The T cell receptor beta chain described here comes from a study of tumor-infiltrating lymphocytes in oesophageal squamous cell carcinoma (dated by TCRdb to the mid-2010s). The CDR3 runs 14 amino acids, cysteine and phenylalanine included. Only the CDR3 part of the read is kept: 42 bases, read in frame from the first base. Library generation was performed with PCR. Sequencing was carried out with an Illumina HiSeq 2000. TCRdb applied fastp at Q25 and MiXCR to the public reads, then kept only in-frame beta chains. Rows merge per CDR3 protein into single entries with the most common DNA and genes. Counted in this sample were 15,000 to 20,000 distinct CDR3 sequences; around 43% of them appeared once. Roughly 30% of the sample is held by the ten biggest clonotypes. Points on this clonotype: What this receptor recognizes is not known. No quality values exist for individual bases; no much larger clone is one base distant.

The sample comprised normal esophageal tissue next to the tumor. The TCR comes from a female donor with esophageal squamous cell carcinoma. In this chain, TRBV12-3 or TRBV12-4 is recombined with TRBJ2-5; a stretch of 7 junction bases matches TRBD1. The last part of the DNA fits TRBJ2-7 better; the J call may be wrong. The CDR3 protein is CASRSHRGAYEQYF. At the DNA level, the sequence is TGTGCCAGCAGATCCCACAGGGGCGCCTACGAGCAGTACTTC.